Below, 19 T cell receptor beta chains from the same sample are listed, as sequenced in a study of blood T cell repertoires in COVID-19. The assay was immunoSEQ multiplex PCR, and TCRdb's table has in-frame clones only and misses some. Counted here are some 7,000 clones, approximately 91% occurring once; the ten biggest clones make up less than 20%. The specimen sequenced was peripheral blood. Source of these receptors: a human donor in a cohort sampled during active COVID-19.

The rearrangement links TRBV6-1 to TRBJ1-4, with D unresolved. Trimming stripped 3 bases from V and 3 bases from J, with 11 bases between. From germline, CDR1 is MNHNS and CDR2 SASEGT. The CDR3 contains 15 residues. The CDR3: CASSDQTISNEKLFF. CDR3 sequence (DNA): TGTGCCAGCAGTGACCAGACAATTTCTAATGAAAAACTGTTTTTT.

The gene calls are TRBV6-4 and TRBJ1-2; TRBD1 might be the D (6 bases). V was clipped by 8 bases and J by 7 bases, with 17 bases between them. CDR1 is MRHNA and CDR2 is SNTAGT in the germline V gene. CDR3 size: 13 residues. The CDR3 DNA reads as TGTGCCAGCCGAGAACAGGGAGGGTTTGGCTACACCTTC. Translated: CASREQGGFGYTF.

The J gene is TRBJ2-3, the V gene TRBV10-3; D may be TRBD2 (5 bases). CDR3 length: 12 amino acids. Trimming stripped 8 bases from V and 0 bases from J, with 6 bases between. Germline V gene data show CDR1 as ENHRY and CDR2 as SYGVKD. The CDR3 nucleotides read TGTGCCATCGGACTGAGCACAGATACGCAGTATTTT. It codes for CAIGLSTDTQYF.

For the CDR3, the DNA is TGTGCCAGCAGTGAAGACTGGAACACCGGGGAGCTGTTTTTT. Translating it yields CASSEDWNTGELFF. The chain employs TRBV6-1 and TRBJ2-2, with D uncertain. Germline CDR1 MNHNS, CDR2 SASEGT. CDR3 length equals 14 residues. V lost 1 base and J lost 1, with 4 bases in between.

The chain uses TRBV9 and TRBJ2-2, with 7 bases identical to TRBD1. Germline V CDR1 and CDR2: SGDLS, YYNGEE. Trimming took 3 bases from V and 1 from J; bases not matched to a gene: 6. The length of the CDR3 is 16 residues. CDR3 bases: TGTGCCAGCAGCGGACAGGGACGGAGGAACACCGGGGAGCTGTTTTTT. Translation gives CASSGQGRRNTGELFF.

V usage is TRBV19 and J usage is TRBJ1-4; 7 bases fit TRBD1. Trimming cost V 4 bases and J 4 bases; bases outside gene matches: 9. The length of the CDR3 is 16 residues. CDR1 is LNHDA, CDR2 SQIVND, per germline (reference sequence). The CDR3: CASSKISGQDNEKLFF. The CDR3 nucleotides read TGTGCCAGTAGTAAGATATCCGGACAGGATAATGAAAAACTGTTTTTT.

This clone was recorded a few times. V is TRBV5-1 and J is TRBJ2-1, with TRBD2 identical over 10 bases. The CDR3 runs to 16 residues. V dropped 4 bases and J dropped 2; count of bases not matched to a gene: 6. Germline V CDR1 and CDR2: SGHRS, YFSETQ. The CDR3 DNA is TGCGCCAGCAGCAAGGTAGCGGGGGGACCCTACAATGAGCAGTTCTTC. It is translated as CASSKVAGGPYNEQFF.

The chain joins TRBV6-4 to TRBJ2-3; TRBD2 might be the D (6 bases). The CDR3 has 13 residues. The germline CDR1 and CDR2 sequences are MRHNA and SNTAGT. Deletions cut 5 bases from V and 7 bases from J, with 13 bases between. The CDR3 is CASSSGRSNTQYF. CDR3 bases: TGTGCCAGCAGTTCCGGGAGATCAAATACGCAGTATTTT.

In its sample, this clone was seen once. The chain couples TRBV5-1 to TRBJ2-1, with 10 bases identical to TRBD2. This CDR3 is built from 16 residues. V shed 5 bases and J 8 bases; nucleotides not matched to a gene: 13. In germline, CDR1 is SGHRS, CDR2 YFSETQ. The CDR3 loop is CASSIGSSGSTHEQFF. As DNA, the CDR3 is TGCGCCAGCAGTATAGGGTCTAGCGGGAGTACCCATGAGCAGTTCTTC.

J is TRBJ2-1 and V is TRBV11-2; 8 bases agree with TRBD2. After removal of 1 base from V and 2 bases from J, the junction contained 4 bases not matched to a gene. The CDR3 consists of 16 residues. CDR1 and CDR2 from the germline V gene are SGHAT and FQNNGV. CDR3 DNA: TGTGCCAGCAGCTTAGTTAGCGGGGTCACCTACAATGAGCAGTTCTTC. This sequence encodes CASSLVSGVTYNEQFF. The full variable domain, with the rest looked up from reference TRBV11-2 and TRBJ2-1, is EAGVAQSPRYKIIEKRQSVAFWCNPISGHATLYWYQQILGQGPKLLIQFQNNGVVDDSQLPKDRFSAERLKGVDSTLKIQPAKLEDSAVYLCASSLVSGVTYNEQFFGPGTRLTVL.

This clone appeared once. The chain carries TRBV11-2 and TRBJ2-7, with 9 nucleotides matching TRBD1. CDR1 and CDR2 from the germline V gene are SGHAT and FQNNGV. Trimming cost V 1 base and J 3 bases; bases outside gene matches: 4. The length of the CDR3 is 15 residues. The CDR3, as DNA: TGTGCCAGCAGCTTAGCCCGGGACAGGGTCTACGAGCAGTACTTC. Its translation is CASSLARDRVYEQYF.

The chain is built from TRBV7-9 and TRBJ2-3; 9 bases map to TRBD1. This CDR3 is 16 amino acids long. V shed 2 bases, J shed 2 bases, and the junction held 5 bases outside the gene matches. The germline V gene encodes CDR1 SEHNR and CDR2 FQNEAQ (reference sequence). In DNA form, the CDR3 reads TGTGCCAGCAGCTTATGGGACAGGGACCCCACAGATACGCAGTATTTT. Amino acids: CASSLWDRDPTDTQYF.

The V and J genes are TRBV10-3 and TRBJ2-2; the D gene is possibly TRBD1 (6 bases). Trimming shortened V by 0 bases and J by 4 bases, and 18 bases separated the two germline ends. The germline CDR1 and CDR2 sequences are ENHRY and SYGVKD. This CDR3 is built from 18 residues. The CDR3 here is CAISESTGQGRGTGELFF. The CDR3 nucleotides are TGTGCCATCAGTGAGTCGACGGGGCAGGGGCGAGGCACCGGGGAGCTGTTTTTT.

The chain uses TRBV7-9 and TRBJ1-1; D is ambiguous. Germline CDR1 is SEHNR and CDR2 is FQNEAQ (reference sequence). Trimming took off 5 bases at V and 1 base at J, with 8 bases between the two ends. This CDR3 contains 13 residues. The CDR3 loop reads CASSQAGNTEAFF. As DNA, the CDR3 is TGTGCCAGCAGCCAAGCAGGGAACACTGAAGCTTTCTTT.

As DNA, the CDR3 is TGTGCCAGCAGTTGGCAGGGGCACACTGAAGCTTTCTTT. Translation: CASSWQGHTEAFF. The chain joins TRBV5-6 to TRBJ1-1; TRBD1 is a possible D gene (6 bases). The V end lost 5 bases, the J end lost 3 bases, and 11 bases lay between the germline ends. The CDR3 spans 13 residues. Looked up from germline, CDR1 is SGHDT and CDR2 is YYEEEE.

J is TRBJ1-1 and V is TRBV29-1, with TRBD1 as a possible D gene (5 bases). The CDR3 totals 13 residues. V lost 2 bases and J lost 0, with 7 bases in between. Germline CDR1 SQVTM, CDR2 ANQGSEA. The CDR3 protein is CSVETGMNTEAFF. Written as DNA, the CDR3 is TGCAGCGTTGAAACAGGAATGAACACTGAAGCTTTCTTT.

The genes are TRBV5-1 and TRBJ2-7, with 8 bases fitting TRBD2. CDR1 is SGHRS and CDR2 is YFSETQ in the germline V gene. CDR3 length: 17 residues. The junction had 11 bases not matched to a gene; V was cut back by 3 bases and J by 0 bases. This CDR3 reads CASSSSLAGLSSYEQYF. In DNA form, the CDR3 reads TGCGCCAGCAGCTCTTCCCTAGCGGGCCTGAGCTCCTACGAGCAGTACTTC.

The chain uses TRBV7-2 and TRBJ2-5, with 10 bases fitting TRBD2. The germline V gene has CDR1 SGHTA and CDR2 FQGNSA. V lost 3 bases and J lost 5; bases outside the gene matches: 6. This CDR3 is built from 15 residues. CDR3: CASSFIAGGVETQYF. In nucleotides, the CDR3 is TGTGCCAGCAGCTTTATAGCGGGAGGTGTGGAGACCCAGTACTTC.

The chain couples TRBV25-1 to TRBJ2-5; unclear D gene. Germline V lookup: CDR1 MGHDK, CDR2 SYGVNS. V lost 4 bases, J lost 5 bases, and 17 bases lay in between. The CDR3 contains 15 residues. This CDR3 is CASSGEAEGAETQYF. The CDR3 DNA follows: TGTGCCAGCAGTGGCGAGGCGGAAGGCGCGGAGACCCAGTACTTC.